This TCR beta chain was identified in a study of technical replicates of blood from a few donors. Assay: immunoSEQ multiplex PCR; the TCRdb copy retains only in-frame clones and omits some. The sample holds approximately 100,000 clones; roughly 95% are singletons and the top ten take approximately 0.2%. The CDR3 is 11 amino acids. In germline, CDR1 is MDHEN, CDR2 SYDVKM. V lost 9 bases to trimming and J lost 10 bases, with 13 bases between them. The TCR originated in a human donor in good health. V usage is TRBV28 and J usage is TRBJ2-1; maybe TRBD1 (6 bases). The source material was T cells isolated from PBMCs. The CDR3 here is CASTRGREQFF. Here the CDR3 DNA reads TGTGCCAGTACCAGGGGAAGGGAGCAGTTCTTC.